Given below is one T cell receptor (beta chain) in context. Its antigen remains unknown. The data stem from a study of vaccination and CD4 T cells after COVID-19. Study-wide context: The makeup of the convalescents was six males and four females, two of them Hispanic. Participants were given two doses of BNT162b2 or mRNA-1273 vaccine. Overlapping spike peptides of SARS-CoV-2, HCoV-NL63, HCoV-OC43 and HCoV-229E stimulated the cells.

Cultured CD4+ T-cell DNA underwent Oncomine TCR Beta short-read sequencing. MiXCR, applied by TCRdb to the PCR reads, yields one record per CDR3 protein. The sample yields around 20,000 distinct CDR3 sequences, around 40% seen once. General study findings and limits: Median SARS-CoV-2-reactive clonotype numbers rose nonsignificantly, about 20 to 38.

Treatment meaning: approximately 9-day PBMC culture with coronavirus spike peptide pools or control peptides (ViraFEST assay). This receptor was obtained from a human donor who received a COVID-19 vaccine. The sample here was CD4+ T cells from blood, cultured in vitro, taken before SARS-CoV-2 vaccination.

The CDR3 DNA sequence: TGTGCCAGCAGCCAGCCTGACAGGGGGAACTATGGCTACACCTTC. It yields the protein CASSQPDRGNYGYTF. This chain uses TRBV4-2 with TRBJ1-2, with TRBD1 matching over 9 bases. Germline assignment: CDR1 LGHNA and CDR2 YNFKEQ. The CDR3 covers 15 residues. After removal of 3 bases from V and 2 bases from J, the junction contained 4 bases not matched to a gene.